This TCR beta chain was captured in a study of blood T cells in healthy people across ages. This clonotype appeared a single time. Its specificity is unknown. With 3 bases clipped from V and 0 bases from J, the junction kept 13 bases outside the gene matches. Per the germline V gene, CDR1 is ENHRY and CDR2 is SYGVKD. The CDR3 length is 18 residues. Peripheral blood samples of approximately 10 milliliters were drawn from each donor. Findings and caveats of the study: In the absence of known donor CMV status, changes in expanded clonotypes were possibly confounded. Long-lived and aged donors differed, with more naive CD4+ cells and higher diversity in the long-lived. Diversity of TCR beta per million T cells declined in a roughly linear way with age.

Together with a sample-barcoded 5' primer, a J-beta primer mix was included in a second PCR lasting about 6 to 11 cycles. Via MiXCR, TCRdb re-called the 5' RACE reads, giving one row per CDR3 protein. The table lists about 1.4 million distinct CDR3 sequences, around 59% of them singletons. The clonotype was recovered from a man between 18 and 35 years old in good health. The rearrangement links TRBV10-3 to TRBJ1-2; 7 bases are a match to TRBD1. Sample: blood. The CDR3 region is CAISDPSSNRGANYGYTF. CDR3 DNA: TGTGCCATCAGTGACCCCTCATCCAACAGGGGTGCTAACTATGGCTACACCTTC.